These T cell receptor beta chains were read from a single sample in a study of control samples from healthy donors and cancer patients. Sequencing was performed with immunoSEQ multiplex PCR; in TCRdb, only in-frame clones are kept and a portion is missing. The sample holds tens of thousands of clones, about 80% seen once. Specimen: blood. The receptors derive from a man in his fifties in good health. Each CDR3 is given with its conserved first and last residue. The order of the fields is J gene, V gene, D gene, clone size, CDR3 protein, CDR3 DNA. A D gene is named only where the DNA matches it firmly. Clone size is not always given. Where it is, it says once, few, many or a class for expanded clones.

j_call: TRBJ1-4
v_call: TRBV7-6
d_call: .
clone_size: .
cdr3_aa: CASSSSREKLFF
cdr3_nt: TGTGCCAGCAGCTCGAGTCGGGAAAAACTGTTTTTT

j_call: TRBJ2-1
v_call: TRBV15
d_call: .
clone_size: .
cdr3_aa: CATSRERDSSYNEQFF
cdr3_nt: TGTGCCACCAGCAGAGAACGCGACAGCTCCTACAATGAGCAGTTCTTC

j_call: TRBJ2-7
v_call: TRBV7-8
d_call: TRBD2
clone_size: few
cdr3_aa: CASSSEFTGTTDYEQYF
cdr3_nt: TGTGCCAGCAGCTCAGAATTCACCGGGACTACTGACTACGAGCAGTACTTC

j_call: TRBJ2-2
v_call: TRBV11-3
d_call: TRBD2
clone_size: .
cdr3_aa: CASNPRTSGTAGELFF
cdr3_nt: TGTGCCAGCAACCCGAGGACTAGCGGGACGGCCGGGGAGCTGTTTTTT

j_call: TRBJ2-3
v_call: TRBV6-5
d_call: TRBD2
clone_size: few
cdr3_aa: CASSLSSGVRADTQYF
cdr3_nt: TGTGCCAGCAGTTTAAGTAGCGGGGTGCGGGCAGATACGCAGTATTTT

j_call: TRBJ2-4
v_call: TRBV2
d_call: .
clone_size: .
cdr3_aa: CASFREVAKNIQYF
cdr3_nt: TGTGCCAGCTTCCGGGAAGTAGCCAAAAACATTCAGTACTTC

j_call: TRBJ2-7
v_call: TRBV5-6
d_call: .
clone_size: .
cdr3_aa: CASSLYRVLNEQYF
cdr3_nt: TGTGCCAGCAGCTTGTACAGGGTCTTGAACGAGCAGTACTTC

j_call: TRBJ1-1
v_call: TRBV28
d_call: .
clone_size: .
cdr3_aa: CASRSGVTEAFF
cdr3_nt: TGTGCCAGCAGATCAGGGGTCACTGAAGCTTTCTTT

j_call: TRBJ1-1
v_call: TRBV28
d_call: .
clone_size: few
cdr3_aa: CASSLIGEMNTEAFF
cdr3_nt: TGTGCCAGCAGTTTAATCGGGGAAATGAACACTGAAGCTTTCTTT

j_call: TRBJ1-4
v_call: TRBV6-5
d_call: TRBD1
clone_size: .
cdr3_aa: CASRRTGGNEKLFF
cdr3_nt: TGTGCCAGCAGACGGACAGGGGGCAATGAAAAACTGTTTTTT

j_call: TRBJ2-3
v_call: TRBV29-1
d_call: TRBD2
clone_size: .
cdr3_aa: CAGGDTQYF
cdr3_nt: TGCGCCGGGGGGGATACGCAGTATTTT

j_call: TRBJ1-1
v_call: TRBV27
d_call: .
clone_size: .
cdr3_aa: CASAGGRGGVAEAFF
cdr3_nt: TGTGCCAGCGCCGGGGGAAGGGGAGGAGTGGCTGAAGCTTTCTTT

j_call: TRBJ2-1
v_call: TRBV6-2/TRBV6-3
d_call: .
clone_size: .
cdr3_aa: CASSYSRVEYNEQFF
cdr3_nt: TGTGCCAGCAGTTACTCCAGGGTAGAGTACAATGAGCAGTTCTTC

j_call: TRBJ2-3
v_call: TRBV7-9
d_call: TRBD2
clone_size: once
cdr3_aa: CASSQAEGRADTQYF
cdr3_nt: TGTGCCAGCAGCCAGGCGGAGGGGAGGGCAGATACGCAGTATTTT

j_call: TRBJ2-3
v_call: TRBV25-1
d_call: TRBD2
clone_size: .
cdr3_aa: CATAGGGTDTQYF
cdr3_nt: TGTGCCACCGCCGGGGGGGGAACAGATACGCAGTATTTT

j_call: TRBJ1-5
v_call: TRBV19
d_call: TRBD1
clone_size: .
cdr3_aa: CASSMNRGLNQPQHF
cdr3_nt: TGTGCCAGTAGTATGAATAGGGGGCTCAATCAGCCCCAGCATTTT

j_call: TRBJ2-5
v_call: TRBV6-5
d_call: TRBD1
clone_size: .
cdr3_aa: CASSLTGQGKTQYF
cdr3_nt: TGTGCCAGCAGCCTCACCGGACAGGGAAAGACCCAGTACTTC

j_call: TRBJ2-3
v_call: TRBV5-1
d_call: TRBD2
clone_size: .
cdr3_aa: CASSSGGYFTDTQYF
cdr3_nt: TGCGCCAGCAGCTCGGGAGGATACTTCACAGATACGCAGTATTTT

j_call: TRBJ1-4
v_call: TRBV5-1
d_call: .
clone_size: .
cdr3_aa: CASSLASPRANEKLFF
cdr3_nt: TGCGCCAGCAGCTTGGCCTCCCCCAGAGCTAATGAAAAACTGTTTTTT

j_call: TRBJ2-1
v_call: TRBV11-2
d_call: TRBD2
clone_size: .
cdr3_aa: CASSPGLAGGPGNEQFF
cdr3_nt: TGTGCCAGCAGCCCGGGACTAGCGGGAGGGCCTGGGAATGAGCAGTTCTTC

j_call: TRBJ2-5
v_call: TRBV10-3
d_call: .
clone_size: .
cdr3_aa: CAISESAGQGTQYF
cdr3_nt: TGTGCCATCAGTGAGTCGGCTGGGCAAGGGACCCAGTACTTC

j_call: TRBJ1-1
v_call: TRBV18
d_call: .
clone_size: .
cdr3_aa: CASSPPGENTEAFF
cdr3_nt: TGTGCCAGCTCACCACCGGGAGAGAACACTGAAGCTTTCTTT

j_call: TRBJ1-6
v_call: TRBV7-2
d_call: .
clone_size: few
cdr3_aa: CASSLEVSPLHF
cdr3_nt: TGTGCCAGCAGCTTAGAAGTCTCACCCCTCCACTTT

j_call: TRBJ2-4
v_call: TRBV5-1
d_call: TRBD2
clone_size: .
cdr3_aa: CASSTLAGFGKNIQYF
cdr3_nt: TGCGCCAGCAGCACACTAGCGGGATTTGGCAAAAACATTCAGTACTTC

j_call: TRBJ1-5
v_call: TRBV6-5
d_call: .
clone_size: .
cdr3_aa: CASRKGLNQPQHF
cdr3_nt: TGTGCCAGCAGGAAAGGGCTGAATCAGCCCCAGCATTTT

j_call: TRBJ2-3
v_call: TRBV11-3
d_call: TRBD1
clone_size: .
cdr3_aa: CASSPAVAGGDTQYF
cdr3_nt: TGTGCCAGCAGCCCTGCAGTGGCAGGGGGAGATACGCAGTATTTT

j_call: TRBJ2-7
v_call: TRBV4-2
d_call: .
clone_size: .
cdr3_aa: CASSQDPVRGQYF
cdr3_nt: TGTGCCAGCAGCCAAGATCCTGTTCGGGGGCAGTACTTC

j_call: TRBJ2-1
v_call: TRBV7-2
d_call: .
clone_size: .
cdr3_aa: CASSFRGLNNEQFF
cdr3_nt: TGTGCCAGCAGCTTCCGGGGTCTAAACAATGAGCAGTTCTTC

j_call: TRBJ2-1
v_call: TRBV15
d_call: TRBD1
clone_size: .
cdr3_aa: CATRRPPGQGLNEQFF
cdr3_nt: TGTGCCACCAGGAGGCCCCCGGGACAGGGACTAAATGAGCAGTTCTTC

j_call: TRBJ2-7
v_call: TRBV19
d_call: TRBD1
clone_size: .
cdr3_aa: CASTIGGQGADEQYF
cdr3_nt: TGTGCCAGTACCATAGGGGGACAGGGGGCTGACGAGCAGTACTTC

j_call: TRBJ2-7
v_call: TRBV19
d_call: TRBD2
clone_size: .
cdr3_aa: CASSSTPGLAGGVSYEQYF
cdr3_nt: TGTGCCAGTAGTTCCACCCCGGGACTAGCGGGAGGAGTGTCCTACGAGCAGTACTTC

j_call: TRBJ2-3
v_call: TRBV7-9
d_call: TRBD2
clone_size: .
cdr3_aa: CASSPQTSGRDTQYF
cdr3_nt: TGTGCCAGCAGCCCCCAGACTAGCGGGAGGGATACGCAGTATTTT

j_call: TRBJ2-3
v_call: TRBV7-2
d_call: TRBD2
clone_size: .
cdr3_aa: CASSLAASGSTDTQYF
cdr3_nt: TGTGCCAGCAGCTTAGCAGCTAGCGGGAGCACAGATACGCAGTATTTT

j_call: TRBJ1-1
v_call: TRBV5-8
d_call: .
clone_size: .
cdr3_aa: CASSLSSRLSRTEAFF
cdr3_nt: TGTGCCAGCAGCTTGAGTAGCCGACTATCGAGAACTGAAGCTTTCTTT

j_call: TRBJ2-3
v_call: TRBV18
d_call: .
clone_size: .
cdr3_aa: CASSPPSGTGTDTQYF
cdr3_nt: TGTGCCAGCTCACCACCGTCTGGGACGGGCACAGATACGCAGTATTTT

j_call: TRBJ1-1
v_call: TRBV11-1
d_call: .
clone_size: .
cdr3_aa: CATGGPGTEAFF
cdr3_nt: TGTGCCACTGGAGGGCCAGGCACTGAAGCTTTCTTT

j_call: TRBJ1-1
v_call: TRBV4-3
d_call: .
clone_size: .
cdr3_aa: CASSQGHINTEAFF
cdr3_nt: TGCGCCAGCAGCCAAGGGCATATCAACACTGAAGCTTTCTTT

j_call: TRBJ1-5
v_call: TRBV28
d_call: TRBD1
clone_size: .
cdr3_aa: CASRRFHGTGGNSNQPQHF
cdr3_nt: TGTGCCAGCAGGAGATTTCACGGGACAGGGGGAAATAGCAATCAGCCCCAGCATTTT

j_call: TRBJ1-5
v_call: TRBV10-1
d_call: .
clone_size: .
cdr3_aa: CASSRTRVYSNQPQHF
cdr3_nt: TGCGCCAGCAGTCGAACTAGAGTCTATAGCAATCAGCCCCAGCATTTT

j_call: TRBJ1-5
v_call: TRBV5-5
d_call: .
clone_size: .
cdr3_aa: CASSLGANSNQPQHF
cdr3_nt: TGTGCCAGCAGCTTGGGAGCTAATAGCAATCAGCCCCAGCATTTT

j_call: TRBJ2-7
v_call: TRBV11-2
d_call: .
clone_size: .
cdr3_aa: CASRGPSSYEQYF
cdr3_nt: TGTGCCAGCAGGGGTCCGAGCTCCTACGAGCAGTACTTC

j_call: TRBJ1-5
v_call: TRBV11-1
d_call: .
clone_size: .
cdr3_aa: CASSLALNQPQHF
cdr3_nt: TGTGCCAGCAGCTTAGCCCTCAATCAGCCCCAGCATTTT

j_call: TRBJ2-1
v_call: TRBV12-3/TRBV12-4
d_call: .
clone_size: few
cdr3_aa: CASRLAAYNEQFF
cdr3_nt: TGTGCCAGCAGGCTAGCCGCCTACAATGAGCAGTTCTTC

j_call: TRBJ2-1
v_call: TRBV7-2
d_call: .
clone_size: once
cdr3_aa: CASSLGRGGYNEQFF
cdr3_nt: TGTGCCAGCAGCTTAGGTCGCGGCGGATACAATGAGCAGTTCTTC

j_call: TRBJ1-5
v_call: TRBV14
d_call: .
clone_size: .
cdr3_aa: CASSRNQPQHF
cdr3_nt: TGTGCCAGCAGCCGTAATCAGCCCCAGCATTTT

j_call: TRBJ2-3
v_call: TRBV19
d_call: TRBD2
clone_size: .
cdr3_aa: CASSRNGRADTQYF
cdr3_nt: TGTGCCAGTAGTAGAAACGGGAGGGCAGATACGCAGTATTTT

j_call: TRBJ2-2
v_call: TRBV7-2
d_call: .
clone_size: .
cdr3_aa: CASSSRWGTGELFF
cdr3_nt: TGTGCCAGCAGCTCCCGGTGGGGTACCGGGGAGCTGTTTTTT

j_call: TRBJ2-7
v_call: TRBV3-1/TRBV3-2
d_call: .
clone_size: .
cdr3_aa: CASSQAPGHYYEQYF
cdr3_nt: TGTGCCAGCAGTCAAGCCCCGGGACATTACTACGAGCAGTACTTC

j_call: TRBJ2-7
v_call: TRBV4-1
d_call: .
clone_size: .
cdr3_aa: CASSQEVRADEQYF
cdr3_nt: TGCGCCAGCAGCCAAGAGGTCAGGGCAGACGAGCAGTACTTC

j_call: TRBJ1-4
v_call: TRBV6-1
d_call: .
clone_size: few
cdr3_aa: CASSETGRDEKLFF
cdr3_nt: TGTGCCAGCAGTGAAACCGGACGAGATGAAAAACTGTTTTTT

j_call: TRBJ2-5
v_call: TRBV5-6
d_call: .
clone_size: .
cdr3_aa: CASSLDLQETQYF
cdr3_nt: TGTGCCAGCAGCTTGGACTTACAAGAGACCCAGTACTTC

j_call: TRBJ2-7
v_call: TRBV11-1
d_call: TRBD1
clone_size: .
cdr3_aa: CASSSLSGQAYEQYF
cdr3_nt: TGTGCCAGCAGCTCACTTTCGGGACAGGCCTACGAGCAGTACTTC

j_call: TRBJ1-5
v_call: TRBV12-3/TRBV12-4
d_call: .
clone_size: .
cdr3_aa: CASSQGGYQPQHF
cdr3_nt: TGTGCCAGCAGTCAGGGAGGTTATCAGCCCCAGCATTTT

j_call: TRBJ1-1
v_call: TRBV27
d_call: TRBD1
clone_size: .
cdr3_aa: CASSSDLRGGSTEAFF
cdr3_nt: TGTGCCAGCAGTTCAGACCTCAGGGGGGGAAGTACTGAAGCTTTCTTT